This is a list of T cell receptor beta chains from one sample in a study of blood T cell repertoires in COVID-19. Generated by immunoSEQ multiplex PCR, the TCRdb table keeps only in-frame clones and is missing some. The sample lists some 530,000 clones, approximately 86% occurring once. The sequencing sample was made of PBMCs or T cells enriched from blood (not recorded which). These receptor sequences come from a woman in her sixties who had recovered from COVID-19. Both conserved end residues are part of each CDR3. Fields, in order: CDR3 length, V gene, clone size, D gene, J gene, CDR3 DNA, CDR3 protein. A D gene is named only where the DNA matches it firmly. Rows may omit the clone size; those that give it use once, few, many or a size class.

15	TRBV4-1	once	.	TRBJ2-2	TGCGCCAGCAGCCAAGGTCCAACGAACACCGGGGAGCTGTTTTTT	CASSQGPTNTGELFF
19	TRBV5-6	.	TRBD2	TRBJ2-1	TGTGCCAGCAGCTTGGTAGCTAGCGGGGGTTCTACGTCCTACAATGAGCAGTTCTTC	CASSLVASGGSTSYNEQFF
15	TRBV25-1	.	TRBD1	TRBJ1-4	TGTGCCAGCAGTGCAGGACAGGGAAAGAATGAAAAACTGTTTTTT	CASSAGQGKNEKLFF
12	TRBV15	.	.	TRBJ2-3	TGTGCCACCAGCAGAGCTGCAGATACGCAGTATTTT	CATSRAADTQYF
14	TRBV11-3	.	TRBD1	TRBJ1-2	TGTGCCAGCAGGGACAGGGGATCAGTGAATGGCTACACCTTC	CASRDRGSVNGYTF
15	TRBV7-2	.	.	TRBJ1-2	TGTGCCAGCAGCTTAGCTCTTGGGGCAGACTATGGCTACACCTTC	CASSLALGADYGYTF
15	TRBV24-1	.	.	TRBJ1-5	TGTGCCACCAGTGATTCCAACCCAGGGGCGCAGCCCCAGCATTTT	CATSDSNPGAQPQHF
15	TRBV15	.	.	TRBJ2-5	TGTGCCACCAGCAGAGTGCGGGGGCCACAAGAGACCCAGTACTTC	CATSRVRGPQETQYF
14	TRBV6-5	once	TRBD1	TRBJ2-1	TGTGCCAGCAGTACAGGGGGGAAGTACAATGAGCAGTTCTTC	CASSTGGKYNEQFF
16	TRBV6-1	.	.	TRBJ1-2	TGTGCCAGCAGTGAAGCGGGGGTCGGGGGGATTTTGAGCTACACCTTC	CASSEAGVGGILSYTF
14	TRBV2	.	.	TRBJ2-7	TGTGCCAGCAGTGTTTACAAAATCTCCTACGAGCAGTACTTC	CASSVYKISYEQYF
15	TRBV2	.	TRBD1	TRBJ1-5	TGTGCCAGCAGAGAAAACAGGGGTGGGAATCAGCCCCAGCATTTT	CASRENRGGNQPQHF
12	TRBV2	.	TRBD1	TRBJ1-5	TGTGCCAGCCGGGACAGAGATCAGCCCCAGCATTTT	CASRDRDQPQHF
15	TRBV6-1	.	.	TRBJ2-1	TGTGCCAGCAGTGAAGCCTCCAGGGCCTACAATGAGCAGTTCTTC	CASSEASRAYNEQFF
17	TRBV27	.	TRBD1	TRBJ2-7	TGTGCCAGCAGTCTAACGCCCGCCCACAGGGGCCCCTACGAGCAGTACTTC	CASSLTPAHRGPYEQYF
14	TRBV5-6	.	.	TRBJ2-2	TGTGCCAGCAGCTTTGGGCTACCAACCGGGGAGCTGTTTTTT	CASSFGLPTGELFF
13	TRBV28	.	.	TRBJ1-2	TGTGCCAGCAGTTTACCTGGAGCCGCGGGCTACACCTTC	CASSLPGAAGYTF
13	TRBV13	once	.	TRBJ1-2	TGTGCCAGCAGCTTAGTGGGGGCGAATGGCTACACCTTC	CASSLVGANGYTF
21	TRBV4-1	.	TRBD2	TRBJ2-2	TGCGCCAGCAGCCAAGGGGCCCTACTAGCGGGGGGCCCTATAAACACCGGGGAGCTGTTTTTT	CASSQGALLAGGPINTGELFF
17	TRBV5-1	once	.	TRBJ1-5	TGCGCCAGCAGCTTGGAGCCGATGGGGGCGAGCAATCAGCCCCAGCATTTT	CASSLEPMGASNQPQHF
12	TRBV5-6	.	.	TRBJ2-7	TGTGCCAGCAGCTTGGGAGGTTACGAGCAGTACTTC	CASSLGGYEQYF
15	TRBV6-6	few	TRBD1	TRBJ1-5	TGTGCCAGCATTATAACAGGGGGCGGCAATCAGCCCCAGCATTTT	CASIITGGGNQPQHF
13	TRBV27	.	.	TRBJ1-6	TGTGCCAGCGGACAGACCTATAATTCACCCCTCCACTTT	CASGQTYNSPLHF
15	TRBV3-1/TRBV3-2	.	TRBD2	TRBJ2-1	TGTGCCAGCAGCCAAGATGGTCGGGGGAGGGTTGAGCAGTTCTTC	CASSQDGRGRVEQFF
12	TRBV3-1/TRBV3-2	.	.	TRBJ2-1	TGTGCCAGCAGGCGTGACAGGCAGGAGCAGTTCTTC	CASRRDRQEQFF
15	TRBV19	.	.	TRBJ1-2	TGTGCCAGCGGGAGGACCGGGACTCCTGGGAGGGGCTACACCTTC	CASGRTGTPGRGYTF
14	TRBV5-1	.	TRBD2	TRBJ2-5	TGCGCCAGCAGCGACGGGACTAATCCTTACGCCCAGTACTTC	CASSDGTNPYAQYF
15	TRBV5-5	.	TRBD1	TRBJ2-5	TGTGCCAGCAGCTTGTGGGACAGGGGGCTTGAGACCCAGTACTTC	CASSLWDRGLETQYF
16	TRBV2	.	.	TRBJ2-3	TGTGCCAGCAGTGGGTTCGTTGGGCAAAACACAGATACGCAGTATTTT	CASSGFVGQNTDTQYF
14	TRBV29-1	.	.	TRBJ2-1	TGCAGCGCGATCGGGGGGCTAGGGTACAATGAGCAGTTCTTC	CSAIGGLGYNEQFF
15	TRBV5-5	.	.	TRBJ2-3	TGTGCCAGCACAATCGGGGGTTCTAGCACAGATACGCAGTATTTT	CASTIGGSSTDTQYF
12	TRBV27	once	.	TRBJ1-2	TGTGCCAGCAGTCTTTCGGGATCTGGCTACACCTTC	CASSLSGSGYTF
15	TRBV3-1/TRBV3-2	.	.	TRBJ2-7	TGTGCCAGCAGCCAAGATCTTGGCAGGATCCACGAGCAGTACTTC	CASSQDLGRIHEQYF
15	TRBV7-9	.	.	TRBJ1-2	TGTGCCAGCAGCTTTACAGGGATTGGGGCCTATGGCTACACCTTC	CASSFTGIGAYGYTF
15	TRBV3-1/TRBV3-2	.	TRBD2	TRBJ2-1	TGTGCCAGCAGGCCTAGCGGGGGGGCCTACAATGAGCAGTTCTTC	CASRPSGGAYNEQFF
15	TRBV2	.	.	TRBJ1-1	TGTGCCAGCAGAACCAATACGGTGGGAGTCACTGAAGCTTTCTTT	CASRTNTVGVTEAFF
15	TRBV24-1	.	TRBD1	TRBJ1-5	TGTGCCACCGGAGCATCCGGGACAGGGAATCAGCCCCAGCATTTT	CATGASGTGNQPQHF
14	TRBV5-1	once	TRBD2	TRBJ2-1	TGCGCCAGCAGCTTGGTGCGGGGGGGCCGTGAGCAGTTCTTC	CASSLVRGGREQFF
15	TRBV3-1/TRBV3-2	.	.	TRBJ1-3	TGTGCCAGCAGCCAGGGGCGGGGTACTGGAAACACCATATATTTT	CASSQGRGTGNTIYF
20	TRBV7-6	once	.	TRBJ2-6	TGTGCCAGCAGCTTGGGGGCGTTCGGGGCAGGAATCTCTGGGGCCAACGTCCTGACTTTC	CASSLGAFGAGISGANVLTF
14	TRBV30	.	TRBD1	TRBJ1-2	TGTGCCTGGAGTTTAGGGGGCGCGGACTATGGCTACACCTTC	CAWSLGGADYGYTF
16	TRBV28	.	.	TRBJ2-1	TGTGCCAGCAGTCACCAGGGTGCCCTATCCTACAATGAGCAGTTCTTC	CASSHQGALSYNEQFF
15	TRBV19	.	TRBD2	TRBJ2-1	TGTGCCAGTAGTATAGGGCTAGCGGGCTACAATGAGCAGTTCTTC	CASSIGLAGYNEQFF
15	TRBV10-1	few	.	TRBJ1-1	TGCGCCAGCAGTGAAACGGGAGGCACAAACACTGAAGCTTTCTTT	CASSETGGTNTEAFF
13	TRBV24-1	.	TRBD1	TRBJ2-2	TGTGCCACCAGTGAGACAGGGTCCGGGGAGCTGTTTTTT	CATSETGSGELFF